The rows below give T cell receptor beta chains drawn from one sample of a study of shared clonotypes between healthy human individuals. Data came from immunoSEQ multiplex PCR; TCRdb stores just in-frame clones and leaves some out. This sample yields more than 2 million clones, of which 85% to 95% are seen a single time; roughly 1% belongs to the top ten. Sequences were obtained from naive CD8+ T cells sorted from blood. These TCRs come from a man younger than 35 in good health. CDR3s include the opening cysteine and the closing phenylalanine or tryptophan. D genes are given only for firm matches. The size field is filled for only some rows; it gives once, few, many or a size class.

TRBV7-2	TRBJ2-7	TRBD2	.	CASSRELAGRGYEQYF	TGTGCCAGCAGCCGTGAACTAGCGGGAAGAGGGTACGAGCAGTACTTC
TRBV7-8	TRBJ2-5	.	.	CASSLDRSSMTQYF	TGTGCCAGCAGCTTAGATAGGTCTTCGATGACCCAGTACTTC
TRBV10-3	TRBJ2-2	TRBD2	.	CAISDPGLAGESGELFF	TGTGCCATCAGTGACCCGGGACTAGCGGGAGAATCCGGGGAGCTGTTTTTT
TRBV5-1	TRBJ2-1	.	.	CASSSLDNPSYNEQFF	TGCGCCAGCAGCTCGTTGGACAACCCCTCCTACAATGAGCAGTTCTTC
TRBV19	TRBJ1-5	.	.	CASSMAHSYNQPQHF	TGTGCCAGTAGTATGGCACACAGCTACAATCAGCCCCAGCATTTT
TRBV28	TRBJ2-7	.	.	CASSLESTHYEQYF	TGTGCCAGCAGTTTGGAGAGCACCCACTACGAGCAGTACTTC
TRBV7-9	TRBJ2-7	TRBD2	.	CASSAGGRAYEQYF	TGTGCCAGCAGCGCTGGGGGGAGGGCTTACGAGCAGTACTTC
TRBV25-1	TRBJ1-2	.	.	CASSENIASLGYTF	TGTGCCAGCAGTGAAAATATTGCCTCCTTAGGCTACACCTTC
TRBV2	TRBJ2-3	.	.	CASSGETMSTDTQYF	TGTGCCAGCAGTGGCGAGACAATGAGCACAGATACGCAGTATTTT
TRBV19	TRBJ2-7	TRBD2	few	CASSGLAGAYEQYF	TGTGCCAGTAGTGGACTAGCGGGAGCCTACGAGCAGTACTTC
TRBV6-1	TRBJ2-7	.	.	CAGSLGFLSYEQYF	TGTGCCGGAAGTTTGGGGTTTTTGAGTTACGAGCAGTACTTC
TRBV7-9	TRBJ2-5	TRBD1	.	CASSFSTGSHQETQYF	TGTGCCAGCAGCTTTTCGACAGGGAGCCATCAAGAGACCCAGTACTTC
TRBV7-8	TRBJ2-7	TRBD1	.	CASSLDRQQYF	TGTGCCAGCAGCTTGGACAGGCAGCAGTACTTC
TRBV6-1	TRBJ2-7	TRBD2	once	CASSIFSGTYEQYF	TGTGCCAGCAGTATCTTTAGCGGGACTTACGAGCAGTACTTC
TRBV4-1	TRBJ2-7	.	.	CASSQVTNYEQYF	TGCGCCAGCAGCCAAGTAACGAACTACGAGCAGTACTTC
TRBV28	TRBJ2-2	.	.	CASSFSFSNTGELFF	TGTGCCAGCAGTTTTTCCTTCTCAAACACCGGGGAGCTGTTTTTT
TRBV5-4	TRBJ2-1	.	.	CASSPGEQNEQFF	TGTGCCAGCAGTCCTGGGGAGCAGAATGAGCAGTTCTTC